The entry below gives a single T cell receptor beta chain sequence along with its context. As yet, its antigen is unknown. The CDR3 is made up of 16 amino acids. Germline V gene sequence: CDR1 KGHDR, CDR2 SFDVKD. V lost 2 bases, J lost 2 bases, and 3 bases stayed unmatched. The data are from a study of CD4 T cells in relation to SARS-CoV-2 and coronaviruses. Study-wide results and limits: Crossreactive clones expanded significantly less to SARS-CoV-2 than monoreactive clones.

Sequencing was performed with immunoSEQ multiplex PCR; in TCRdb, only in-frame clones are kept and a portion is missing. This sample has roughly 36,000 clones; around 85% occur once, and the top ten carry about 3.3%. V and J are TRBV24-1 and TRBJ2-4, with TRBD2 matching over 9 bases. The sequencing sample was made of memory CD4+ T cells from PBMCs. This TCR was recovered from an adult with COVID-19. CDR3 loop: CATSDSSGAPKNIQYF. Written as DNA, the CDR3 is TGTGCCACCAGTGATTCTAGCGGGGCACCCAAAAACATTCAGTACTTC.